This TCR beta chain is from a study of identical twins. Findings of the study overall: Beta out-of-frame sequences showed weaker excess twin sharing. The abundant beta clonotypes from cord blood had fewer insertions, and memory repertoires had none of this.

This CDR3 has 18 residues. V shed 2 bases, J shed 0 bases, and the junction held 9 bases outside the gene matches. The germline gives CDR1 SNHLY, CDR2 FYNNEI. TCRdb called the 5' RACE reads again in MiXCR, with one record for every CDR3 protein. The table shows 1.5 million to 2 million distinct CDR3 sequences, with more than 30% occurring only once. This clonotype was detected only once. Its target is not known. The sequenced material came from cord blood. The V gene is TRBV2, the J gene TRBJ2-4; 8 bases fit TRBD1. The origin of this receptor is a newborn girl in good health. Here the CDR3 reads CASSEMGTGLIAKNIQYF. DNA of the CDR3: TGTGCCAGCAGTGAAATGGGGACAGGCTTAATAGCCAAAAACATTCAGTACTTC. Looking up the rest from reference TRBV2 and TRBJ2-4 gives the full variable domain: EPEVTQTPSHQVTQMGQEVILRCVPISNHLYFYWYRQILGQKVEFLVSFYNNEISEKSEIFDDQFSVERPDGSNFTLKIRSTKLEDSAMYFCASSEMGTGLIAKNIQYFGAGTRLSVL.